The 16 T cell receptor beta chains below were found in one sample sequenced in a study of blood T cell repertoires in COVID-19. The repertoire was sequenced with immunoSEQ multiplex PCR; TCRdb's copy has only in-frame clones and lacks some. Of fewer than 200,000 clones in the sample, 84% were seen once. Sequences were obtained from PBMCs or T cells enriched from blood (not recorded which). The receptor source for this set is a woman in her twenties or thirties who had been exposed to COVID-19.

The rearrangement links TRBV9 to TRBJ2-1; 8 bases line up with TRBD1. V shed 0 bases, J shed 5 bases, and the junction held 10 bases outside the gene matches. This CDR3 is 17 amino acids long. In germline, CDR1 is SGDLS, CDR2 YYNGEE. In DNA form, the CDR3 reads TGTGCCAGCAGCGTAGAATTGTTGGGGACAGGCGACAATGAGCAGTTCTTC. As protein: CASSVELLGTGDNEQFF.

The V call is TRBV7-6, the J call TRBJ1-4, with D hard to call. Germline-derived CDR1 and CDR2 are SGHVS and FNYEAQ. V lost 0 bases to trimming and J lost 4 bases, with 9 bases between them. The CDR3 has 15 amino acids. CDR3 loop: CASSLAGAGNEKLFF. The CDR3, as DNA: TGTGCCAGCAGCTTAGCAGGAGCGGGTAATGAAAAACTGTTTTTT.

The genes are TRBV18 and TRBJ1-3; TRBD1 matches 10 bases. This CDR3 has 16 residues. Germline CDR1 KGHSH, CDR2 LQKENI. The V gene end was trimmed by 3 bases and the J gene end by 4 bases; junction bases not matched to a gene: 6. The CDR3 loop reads CASSPLGQGVGNTIYF. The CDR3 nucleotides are TGTGCCAGCTCACCTCTTGGACAGGGGGTCGGAAACACCATATATTTT.

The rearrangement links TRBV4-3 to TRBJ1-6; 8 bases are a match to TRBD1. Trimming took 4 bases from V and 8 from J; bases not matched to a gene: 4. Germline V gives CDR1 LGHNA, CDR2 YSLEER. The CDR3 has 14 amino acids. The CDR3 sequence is CASSRGQGDSPLHF. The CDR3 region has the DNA TGCGCCAGCAGCCGAGGACAGGGTGATTCACCCCTCCACTTT.

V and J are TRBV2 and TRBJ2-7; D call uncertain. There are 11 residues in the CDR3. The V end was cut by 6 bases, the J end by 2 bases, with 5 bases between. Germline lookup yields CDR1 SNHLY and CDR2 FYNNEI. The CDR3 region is CASRETYEQYF. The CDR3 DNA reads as TGTGCCAGCAGAGAGACCTACGAGCAGTACTTC.

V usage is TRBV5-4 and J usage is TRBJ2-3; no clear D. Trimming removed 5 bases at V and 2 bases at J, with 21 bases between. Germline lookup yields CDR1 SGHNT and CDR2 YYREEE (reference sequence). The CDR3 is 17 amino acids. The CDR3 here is CASSEKTGPHYTDTQYF. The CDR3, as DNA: TGTGCCAGCAGTGAAAAGACTGGCCCGCACTACACAGATACGCAGTATTTT.

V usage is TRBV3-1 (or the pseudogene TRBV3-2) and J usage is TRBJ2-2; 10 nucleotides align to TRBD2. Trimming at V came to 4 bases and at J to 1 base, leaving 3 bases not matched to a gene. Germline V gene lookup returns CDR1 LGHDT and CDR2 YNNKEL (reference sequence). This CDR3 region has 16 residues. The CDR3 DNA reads TGTGCCAGCAGCCTGGGACTAGCGAGGAACACCGGGGAGCTGTTTTTT. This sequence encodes CASSLGLARNTGELFF.

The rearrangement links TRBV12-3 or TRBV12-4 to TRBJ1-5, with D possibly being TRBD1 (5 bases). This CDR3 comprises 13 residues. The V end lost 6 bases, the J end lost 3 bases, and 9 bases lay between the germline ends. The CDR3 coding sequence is TGTGCCAGCAGGGGGGGGAACAATCAGCCCCAGCATTTT. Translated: CASRGGNNQPQHF.

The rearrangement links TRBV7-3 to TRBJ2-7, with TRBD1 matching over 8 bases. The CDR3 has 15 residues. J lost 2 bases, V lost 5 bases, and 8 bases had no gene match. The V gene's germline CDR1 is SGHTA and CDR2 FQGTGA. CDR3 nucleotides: TGTGCCAGCAGCCCACCGGACAGGGCGCCCTACGAGCAGTACTTC. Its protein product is CASSPPDRAPYEQYF.

In nucleotides, the CDR3 is TGCGCCAGCAGCTTGGAGGGGACTGCTAACGGCTACACCTTC. This sequence encodes CASSLEGTANGYTF. This chain connects TRBV5-1 to TRBJ1-2; D may be TRBD1 (5 bases). This CDR3 is 14 amino acids long. From germline, CDR1 is SGHRS and CDR2 YFSETQ. The V end was cut by 0 bases, the J end by 8 bases, with 14 bases between.

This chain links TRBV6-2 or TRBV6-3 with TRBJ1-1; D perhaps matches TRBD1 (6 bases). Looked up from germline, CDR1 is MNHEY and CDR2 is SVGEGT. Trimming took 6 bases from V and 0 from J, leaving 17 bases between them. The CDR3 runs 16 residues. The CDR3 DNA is TGTGCCAGCAGCGGACAGTCCCCGCTCATGAACACTGAAGCTTTCTTT. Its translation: CASSGQSPLMNTEAFF.

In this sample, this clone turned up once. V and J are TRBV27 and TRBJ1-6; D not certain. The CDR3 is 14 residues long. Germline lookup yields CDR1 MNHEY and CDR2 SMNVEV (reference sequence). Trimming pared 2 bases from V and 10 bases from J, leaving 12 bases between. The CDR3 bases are TGTGCCAGCAGTTTACGGCGATCAGGCTCACCCCTCCACTTT. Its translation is CASSLRRSGSPLHF.

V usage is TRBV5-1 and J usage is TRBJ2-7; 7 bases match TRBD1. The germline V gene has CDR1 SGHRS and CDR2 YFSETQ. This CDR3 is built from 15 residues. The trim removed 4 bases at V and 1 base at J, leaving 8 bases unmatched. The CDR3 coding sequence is TGCGCCAGCAGCCTCCCCCGACAGGGATCCTACGAGCAGTACTTC. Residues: CASSLPRQGSYEQYF.

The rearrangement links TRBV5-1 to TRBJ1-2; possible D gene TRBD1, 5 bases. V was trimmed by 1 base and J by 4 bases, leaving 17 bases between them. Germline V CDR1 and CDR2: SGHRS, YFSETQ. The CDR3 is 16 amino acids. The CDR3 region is CASSLYSDNYIYGYTF. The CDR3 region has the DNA TGCGCCAGCAGCTTGTACTCGGACAACTACATCTATGGCTACACCTTC. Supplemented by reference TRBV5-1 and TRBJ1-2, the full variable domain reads KAGVTQTPRYLIKTRGQQVTLSCSPISGHRSVSWYQQTPGQGLQFLFEYFSETQRNKGNFPGRFSGRQFSNSRSEMNVSTLELGDSALYLCASSLYSDNYIYGYTFGSGTRLTVV.

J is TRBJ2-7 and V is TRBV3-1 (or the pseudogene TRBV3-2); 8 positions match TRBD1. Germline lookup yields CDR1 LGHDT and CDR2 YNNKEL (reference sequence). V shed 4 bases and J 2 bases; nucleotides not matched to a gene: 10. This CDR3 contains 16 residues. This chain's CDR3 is CASSREVGTGAYEQYF. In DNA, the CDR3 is TGTGCCAGCAGCCGAGAGGTCGGGACAGGTGCCTACGAGCAGTACTTC.

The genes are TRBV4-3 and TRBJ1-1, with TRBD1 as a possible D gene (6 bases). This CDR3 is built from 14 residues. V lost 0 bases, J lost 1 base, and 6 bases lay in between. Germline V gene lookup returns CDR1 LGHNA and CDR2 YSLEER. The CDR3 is CASSQEGGNTEAFF. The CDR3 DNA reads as TGCGCCAGCAGCCAAGAAGGGGGGAACACTGAAGCTTTCTTT.